The rows below give T cell receptor beta chains drawn from one sample of a study of T cell repertoires in cytomegalovirus infection. Each CDR3 protein is one row after TCRdb ran MiXCR on the reads. The table has 600,000 to 700,000 distinct CDR3 sequences, 33% seen once; the top ten hold around a sixth. These receptors have no known antigen. The starting material was cultured PBMCs, obtained from culture after CMV antigen stimulation. All receptors come from a human donor in good health (CMV status not recorded). Some clones in this sample may be carry-over from other donors' samples. Both conserved end residues are part of each CDR3. A D gene is named only where the DNA matches it firmly. Size tells how often a clone was seen (once, few, many) or the class of an expanded clone, and some rows leave it out.

>15|TRBV27|-|-|TRBJ1-3
CASSSTGSSGNTIYF
TGTGCCAGCAGCAGTACAGGATCTTCTGGAAACACCATATATTTT
>15|TRBV20-1|TRBD1|-|TRBJ1-5
CSARPRTGGDQPQHF
TGCAGTGCTAGACCGAGGACAGGGGGAGATCAGCCCCAGCATTTT
>13|TRBV20-1|-|few|TRBJ1-5
CSATGDSDQPQHF
TGCAGTGCTACAGGGGATTCCGATCAGCCCCAGCATTTT
>15|TRBV11-2|-|many|TRBJ1-1
CASSPNLGGNTEAFF
TGTGCCAGCAGCCCTAATCTAGGGGGGAACACTGAAGCTTTCTTT
>13|TRBV7-2|-|-|TRBJ2-1
CASSTGLSNEQFF
TGTGCCAGCAGCACGGGACTCTCCAATGAGCAGTTCTTC
>12|TRBV7-8|-|few|TRBJ2-2
CASIQEAGELFF
TGTGCCAGCATCCAGGAGGCCGGGGAGCTGTTTTTT
>13|TRBV10-3|-|-|TRBJ1-1
CAISEGQNTEAFF
TGTGCCATCAGTGAGGGCCAGAACACTGAAGCTTTCTTT
>15|TRBV7-2|-|many|TRBJ2-4
CASSRTLGQQGIQYF
TGTGCCAGCAGCCGGACCCTTGGACAGCAAGGCATTCAGTACTTC
>16|TRBV6-2/TRBV6-3|TRBD2|many|TRBJ2-1
CASSSRAGGPYNEQFF
TGTGCCAGCAGTTCCCGAGCGGGAGGCCCCTACAATGAGCAGTTCTTC
>16|TRBV7-8|-|many|TRBJ2-3
CASSLAPVVSTDTQYF
TGTGCCAGCAGCTTAGCGCCTGTTGTAAGCACAGATACGCAGTATTTT
>13|TRBV20-1|TRBD1|-|TRBJ1-2
CSARGRGAYGYTF
TGCAGTGCTAGGGGCAGGGGGGCCTATGGCTACACCTTC
>14|TRBV29-1|-|-|TRBJ2-3
CSVESVRRPDTQYF
TGCAGCGTTGAATCGGTGCGTCGGCCAGATACGCAGTATTTT
>14|TRBV5-6|TRBD1|-|TRBJ1-1
CASSTVDRVQKAFF
TGTGCCAGCAGCACTGTGGACAGGGTCCAAAAAGCTTTCTTT
>15|TRBV7-2|TRBD1|many|TRBJ1-2
CASSLQGGSNYGYTF
TGTGCCAGCAGCTTACAGGGGGGGTCTAACTATGGCTACACCTTC
>14|TRBV7-9|TRBD1|few|TRBJ1-6
CASSTKGQGSPLHF
TGTGCCAGCAGCACCAAAGGACAGGGGTCACCCCTCCACTTT
>15|TRBV5-6|TRBD2|few|TRBJ2-3
CASSFSTSGADTQYF
TGTGCCAGCAGCTTCAGTACTAGCGGGGCTGATACGCAGTATTTT
>13|TRBV7-2|-|many|TRBJ2-5
CASSFSRQETQYF
TGTGCCAGCAGCTTCTCCAGGCAAGAGACCCAGTACTTC
>14|TRBV27|-|-|TRBJ2-1
CASTAVSSYNEQFF
TGTGCCAGCACGGCGGTGAGCTCCTACAATGAGCAGTTCTTC
>14|TRBV7-2|-|many|TRBJ1-4
CASSPKVAGEKLFF
TGTGCCAGCAGCCCGAAGGTCGCGGGAGAAAAACTGTTTTTT
>12|TRBV4-1|-|few|TRBJ1-4
CASSQLNEKLFF
TGCGCCAGCAGCCAATTAAATGAAAAACTGTTTTTT
>14|TRBV15|TRBD2|-|TRBJ2-3
CATSRGGDVDTQYF
TGTGCCACCAGCAGGGGGGGGGACGTGGATACGCAGTATTTT
>20|TRBV28|-|once|TRBJ2-5
CASSLCAVQGGAHVCETQYF
TGTGCCAGCAGTTTATGCGCGGTCCAAGGGGGGGCGCATGTGTGCGAGACCCAGTACTTC
>15|TRBV9|-|-|TRBJ2-1
CASSARPSSYNEQFF
TGTGCCAGCAGCGCCCGTCCTAGCTCCTACAATGAGCAGTTCTTC
>15|TRBV12-3/TRBV12-4|-|-|TRBJ2-2
CASQTDNKDTGELFF
TGTGCCAGCCAAACAGACAATAAGGACACCGGGGAGCTGTTTTTT
>12|TRBV7-2|-|-|TRBJ1-1
CASSLYLAEAFF
TGTGCCAGCAGCTTGTATCTTGCTGAAGCTTTCTTT
>11|TRBV6-5|-|-|TRBJ2-2
CASRRSRELFF
TGTGCCAGCAGGAGGAGTAGGGAGCTGTTTTTT
>11|TRBV6-1|-|-|TRBJ2-4
CASSENSIQYF
TGTGCCAGCAGTGAAAACTCCATTCAGTACTTC
>15|TRBV7-8|TRBD1|many|TRBJ2-7
CASSSRPGQVYEQYF
TGTGCCAGCAGCTCACGACCGGGACAGGTCTACGAGCAGTACTTC
>14|TRBV28|-|-|TRBJ2-7
CASSTSTASYEQYF
-
>15|TRBV4-1|-|-|TRBJ1-1
CASSPSGGAATEAFF
TGCGCCAGCAGCCCCTCCGGGGGCGCAGCCACTGAAGCTTTCTTT
>13|TRBV7-8|-|-|TRBJ2-5
CASSSLAAETQYF
TGTGCCAGCAGCTCGCTAGCCGCAGAGACCCAGTACTTC
>13|TRBV7-2|-|few|TRBJ2-3
CASSPSVVHTQYF
TGTGCCAGCAGCCCGTCGGTAGTTCATACGCAGTATTTT
>15|TRBV11-2|-|-|TRBJ1-1
CASSAQGPPTTEAFF
TGTGCCAGCAGTGCACAGGGCCCGCCCACCACTGAAGCTTTCTTT
>16|TRBV7-4|-|-|TRBJ2-1
CASSSRSAVSYNEQFF
TGTGCCAGCAGCTCCCGCTCGGCGGTGTCCTACAATGAGCAGTTCTTC
>15|TRBV7-9|TRBD1|-|TRBJ2-2
CASRRGTEVTGELFF
TGTGCCAGTCGAAGAGGGACAGAGGTCACCGGGGAGCTGTTTTTT
>14|TRBV7-2|-|few|TRBJ2-3
CASSLSGSVDTQYF
TGTGCCAGCAGCTTATCCGGGAGTGTGGATACGCAGTATTTT
>17|TRBV4-3|TRBD2|-|TRBJ2-1
CASRRTSGRAKANEQFF
TGCGCCAGCAGACGGACTAGCGGGAGGGCCAAGGCGAATGAGCAGTTCTTC
>16|TRBV18|-|few|TRBJ1-5
CASSPRRVASNQPQHF
TGTGCCAGCTCACCCAGAAGGGTTGCGAGCAATCAGCCCCAGCATTTT
>16|TRBV20-1|TRBD2|-|TRBJ2-1
CSARDSLAGGYNEQFF
TGCAGTGCTAGAGACTCCCTAGCGGGAGGTTATAATGAGCAGTTCTTC
>12|TRBV20-1|TRBD1|-|TRBJ2-7
CSQRQGIHEQYF
TGCAGCCAACGACAGGGTATTCACGAGCAGTACTTC
>13|TRBV2|TRBD1|-|TRBJ2-1
CASTGQAYNEQFF
TGTGCCAGCACCGGACAGGCGTACAATGAGCAGTTCTTC
>13|TRBV6-2/TRBV6-3|-|few|TRBJ2-5
CASGTPSTETQYF
TGTGCCAGCGGAACTCCTAGCACCGAGACCCAGTACTTC
>15|TRBV7-9|TRBD1|few|TRBJ2-1
CASSLREGAGNEQFF
TGTGCCAGCAGCCTCCGAGAGGGGGCTGGTAATGAGCAGTTCTTC
>14|TRBV20-1|-|-|TRBJ2-2
CSATGVLNTGELFF
TGCAGTGCTACAGGGGTCCTGAACACCGGGGAGCTGTTTTTT
>15|TRBV7-6|TRBD1|-|TRBJ2-5
CASSVGTGGRETQYF
TGTGCCAGCAGCGTCGGGACAGGGGGCCGGGAGACCCAGTACTTC
>14|TRBV27|-|-|TRBJ2-3
CASSLIGSTDTQYF
TGTGCCAGCAGTTTAATAGGCAGCACAGATACGCAGTATTTT
>19|TRBV6-2/TRBV6-3|TRBD1|-|TRBJ1-5
CASSYNRRDRESGNQPQHF
TGTGCCAGCAGTTACAACCGCCGGGACAGGGAATCGGGCAATCAGCCCCAGCATTTT
>14|TRBV19|-|few|TRBJ1-2
CASSTTGTGYGYTF
TGTGCCAGTAGTACAACCGGGACGGGATATGGCTACACCTTC
>13|TRBV7-9|-|few|TRBJ1-6
CASTVYYNSPLHF
TGTGCCAGTACGGTCTACTATAATTCACCCCTCCACTTT
>17|TRBV27|TRBD2|-|TRBJ2-7
CASSPETSAIISYEQYF
TGTGCCAGCAGTCCGGAAACTAGCGCGATAATTTCCTACGAGCAGTACTTC